The 22 T cell receptor beta chains below come from one sample, sequenced in a study of blood T cell repertoires in COVID-19. Method: immunoSEQ multiplex PCR; TCRdb's copy keeps in-frame clones and lacks some. The data contain 390,000 or so clones, about 89% of them singletons. Sample: peripheral blood. These TCRs come from a young woman with COVID-19, enrolled during active disease.

This clone appeared a single time. V is TRBV4-1 and J is TRBJ2-7; 7 nucleotides align to TRBD2. V lost 2 bases to trimming and J lost 7 bases; unmatched junction nucleotides: 8. The CDR3 sequence is 14 residues long. Germline values: CDR1 MGHRA, CDR2 YSYEKL. The CDR3 reads CASSQPGARGEQYF. The CDR3 DNA is TGCGCCAGCAGCCAACCTGGGGCGCGGGGGGAGCAGTACTTC.

V is TRBV11-2 and J is TRBJ1-4; 7 bases map to TRBD1. The germline CDR1 and CDR2 sequences are SGHAT and FQNNGV. With 6 bases clipped from V and 2 bases from J, the junction kept 3 bases outside the gene matches. The CDR3 is 14 residues long. In DNA, the CDR3 is TGTGCCAGCAGAGGGGGCACGACTAATGAAAAACTGTTTTTT. It translates to CASRGGTTNEKLFF.

There are a few counts of this clone. The J gene is TRBJ2-1, the V gene TRBV10-1; D possibly corresponds to TRBD2 (6 bases). The germline CDR1 and CDR2 sequences are WNHNN and SYGVQD (reference sequence). The CDR3 contains 13 residues. V lost 0 bases and J 16 bases, leaving 16 bases between the germline ends. The DNA of the CDR3 is TGCGCCAGCAGTGAGTCGAGGCCGGGGCGGGAATTCTTC. Encoded protein: CASSESRPGREFF.

The chain has TRBV6-5 and TRBJ2-7; 9 positions agree with TRBD2. Germline V gene sequence: CDR1 MNHEY, CDR2 SVGAGI. This CDR3 is built from 16 residues. The V segment lost 4 bases and the J segment 2 bases; nucleotides outside the gene matches: 9. The CDR3 DNA sequence: TGTGCCAGCAGTTCCTTAGCGGGAGTCGACCCCTACGAGCAGTACTTC. It yields the protein CASSSLAGVDPYEQYF.

The chain uses TRBV3-1 (or the pseudogene TRBV3-2) and TRBJ2-2; D might be TRBD1 (5 bases). The CDR3 has 15 amino acids. Germline V CDR1 and CDR2: LGHDT, YNNKEL (reference sequence). V lost 6 bases and J lost 3, with 14 bases in between. CDR3 region: CASRRGRQYTGELFF. CDR3 bases: TGTGCCAGCAGAAGGGGTAGGCAGTACACCGGGGAGCTGTTTTTT.

This rearrangement joins TRBV4-1 to TRBJ2-7; TRBD1 is a possible D gene (6 bases). Germline assignment: CDR1 MGHRA and CDR2 YSYEKL. This CDR3 has 17 residues. V lost 3 bases to trimming and J lost 5 bases, with 23 bases between them. CDR3 sequence reads: CASSQNQGFDYGHEQYF. DNA of the CDR3: TGCGCCAGCAGCCAGAACCAGGGGTTCGACTATGGACACGAGCAGTACTTC.

The gene calls are TRBV10-3 and TRBJ2-3; TRBD1 might be the D (5 bases). The germline CDR1 and CDR2 sequences are ENHRY and SYGVKD. This CDR3 region has 14 residues. V was cut by 4 bases and J by 2 bases, with 10 bases left in between. CDR3 region: CAISGTPVTDTQYF. The CDR3 DNA is TGTGCCATCAGTGGGACACCCGTCACAGATACGCAGTATTTT.

This clone was seen a single time. The chain joins TRBV3-1 (or the pseudogene TRBV3-2) to TRBJ2-1; maybe TRBD2 (5 bases). The CDR3 extends over 15 amino acids. V was clipped by 0 bases and J by 10 bases, with 16 bases between them. CDR1 and CDR2 from the germline V gene are LGHDT and YNNKEL (reference sequence). The CDR3 region is CASSQDWGALREQFF. The DNA for the CDR3 is TGTGCCAGCAGCCAAGATTGGGGAGCCCTCAGGGAGCAGTTCTTC.

The chain couples TRBV10-1 to TRBJ1-1, with 9 bases aligning to TRBD1. Germline V gives CDR1 WNHNN, CDR2 SYGVQD (reference sequence). The CDR3 is made up of 17 amino acids. V gave up 8 bases and J gave up 4 bases; unmatched junction bases: 17. The CDR3 loop reads CASRRYNYRGRVTEAFF. For the CDR3, the DNA is TGCGCCAGCCGGCGTTATAATTACAGGGGGCGCGTCACTGAAGCTTTCTTT.

CDR3 DNA: TGTGCCAGCAGTTTAATGGCAGGGATGAACACTGAAGCTTTCTTT. This gives the protein CASSLMAGMNTEAFF. V and J are TRBV28 and TRBJ1-1, with D maybe TRBD1 (5 bases). Germline CDR1 reads MDHEN; CDR2 reads SYDVKM. Trimming removed 2 bases from V and 0 bases from J, with 10 bases in between. The CDR3 is 15 residues long.

The rearrangement joins TRBV28 to TRBJ1-1; D might be TRBD1 (5 bases). Germline assignment: CDR1 MDHEN and CDR2 SYDVKM. V dropped 8 bases and J dropped 0 bases, with 16 bases sitting between them. The CDR3 runs 15 residues. The chain's CDR3 is CASPPSGGMNTEAFF. The CDR3 DNA reads TGTGCCAGCCCCCCTAGCGGGGGGATGAACACTGAAGCTTTCTTT.

The V gene is TRBV10-2, the J gene TRBJ2-2, with 11 bases lining up with TRBD2. The V and J ends lost 8 bases and 7 bases, in that order; junction bases with no gene match: 9. The CDR3 runs 15 residues. The germline CDR1 and CDR2 sequences are WSHSY and SAAADI. The CDR3 loop is CASCSGREGFGELFF. The CDR3 nucleotides are TGCGCCAGCTGTAGCGGGAGGGAGGGGTTCGGGGAGCTGTTTTTT.

The chain uses TRBV6-5 and TRBJ2-3, with D uncertain. Germline-derived CDR1 and CDR2 are MNHEY and SVGAGI. The CDR3 consists of 11 residues. V lost 6 bases and J 3 bases, leaving 4 bases between the germline ends. DNA of the CDR3: TGTGCCAGCAGCCATACAGATACGCAGTATTTT. Residues: CASSHTDTQYF.

The chain carries TRBV6-5 and TRBJ2-7, with unresolved D. Trimming removed 0 bases at V and 4 bases at J, with 7 bases between. This CDR3 is 13 amino acids long. Germline-derived CDR1 and CDR2 are MNHEY and SVGAGI. CDR3 in amino acids: CASSYSRRYEQYF. In DNA, the CDR3 is TGTGCCAGCAGTTACTCGAGGCGATACGAGCAGTACTTC.

The V and J genes are TRBV20-1 and TRBJ2-5; a weak D match, TRBD1 (5 bases). The CDR3 length is 11 residues. The germline V gene encodes CDR1 DFQATT and CDR2 SNEGSKA (reference sequence). Trimming took 6 bases from V and 5 from J, leaving 10 bases between them. CDR3: CSADSWETQYF. In DNA, the CDR3 is TGCAGTGCCGACAGTTGGGAGACCCAGTACTTC.

J is TRBJ1-5 and V is TRBV29-1; 7 bases are a match to TRBD1. V trimming: 7 bases; J trimming: 3 bases; junction bases outside the gene matches: 6. Germline CDR1 reads SQVTM; CDR2 reads ANQGSEA. The CDR3 length is 13 residues. The CDR3 DNA reads as TGCAGCGCTTTGACAGGGCTCAATCAGCCCCAGCATTTT. Protein product: CSALTGLNQPQHF.

The chain employs TRBV6-6 and TRBJ1-1; D gene unclear. This CDR3 is built from 12 residues. Trimming took 4 bases from V and 4 from J, leaving 7 bases between them. Germline-derived CDR1 and CDR2 are MNHNY and SVGAGI (reference sequence). The CDR3 DNA is TGTGCCAGCAGTTCCCTAGGCACTGAAGCTTTCTTT. This codes for CASSSLGTEAFF.

This clone was seen a handful of times. The chain links TRBV24-1 to TRBJ1-5; D may be TRBD1 (5 bases). The length of the CDR3 is 14 residues. Trimming removed 1 base at V and 2 bases at J, with 5 bases between. The germline CDR1 and CDR2 sequences are KGHDR and SFDVKD. As DNA, the CDR3 is TGTGCCACCAGTGATTTCAGGGGCAATCAGCCCCAGCATTTT. Translated: CATSDFRGNQPQHF.

The chain recombines TRBV20-1 with TRBJ2-1; D is possibly TRBD1 (5 bases). CDR3 length: 11 residues. In germline, CDR1 is DFQATT, CDR2 SNEGSKA (reference sequence). Trimming took off 2 bases at V and 9 bases at J, with 8 bases between the two ends. CDR3 nucleotide sequence: TGCAGTGCTAGACAGGGTTTTGAGCAGTTCTTC. This gives the protein CSARQGFEQFF.

The chain links TRBV28 to TRBJ1-5; 11 bases are a match to TRBD1. Germline-derived CDR1 and CDR2 are MDHEN and SYDVKM. The CDR3 is 15 amino acids. The ends lost 2 bases at V and 6 bases at J; junction bases unmatched: 3. The CDR3 nucleotides are TGTGCCAGCAGTTTAGGGACAGGGGGGGTTCAGCCCCAGCATTTT. It is translated as CASSLGTGGVQPQHF.

This clone was seen only once. The V gene is TRBV5-1, the J gene TRBJ2-3; D perhaps matches TRBD2 (6 bases). Per the germline V gene, CDR1 is SGHRS and CDR2 is YFSETQ. Trimming cost V 4 bases and J 8 bases, with 17 bases left between them. The CDR3 is 14 amino acids. The CDR3 is CASSVLSGSGTQYF. DNA of the CDR3: TGCGCCAGCAGCGTCCTGTCCGGGAGCGGTACGCAGTATTTT.

The chain's CDR3 is CASSEGPAAQPQHF. The CDR3 DNA follows: TGTGCCAGCAGTGAAGGCCCCGCGGCTCAGCCCCAGCATTTT. V usage is TRBV6-1 and J usage is TRBJ1-5; no clear D. Per the germline V gene, CDR1 is MNHNS and CDR2 is SASEGT. V lost 1 base, J lost 6 bases, and 10 bases lay in between. The CDR3 contains 14 residues.